One and the same sample provided the 12 T cell receptor beta chains below, sequenced in a study of T cells in Graves' hyperthyroidism and ophthalmopathy. Template material for amplifying TCR beta CDR3 regions consisted of RNA transcripts. Using the HTBI primer set, a first-round RT-PCR was run on the TCR CDR3. TCRdb fed the multiplex PCR reads into MiXCR, producing one record per CDR3 protein. The table includes roughly 500,000 distinct CDR3 sequences, about 46% detected once. Sequencing used peripheral blood or thyroid tissue (not recorded which). These receptors all stem from an adult woman with Graves' disease, either hyperthyroidism or ophthalmopathy (not recorded which).

This clonotype was recorded many times. V usage is TRBV5-1 and J usage is TRBJ2-2; unclear D gene. Germline V lookup: CDR1 SGHRS, CDR2 YFSETQ. The CDR3 totals 14 residues. Trimming cost V 0 bases and J 8 bases, with 11 bases left between them. CDR3 region: CASSLDRLPGELFF. The DNA of the CDR3 is TGCGCCAGCAGCTTGGACCGTCTTCCTGGGGAGCTGTTTTTT.

This clonotype appeared many times. The chain joins TRBV14 to TRBJ2-2; 7 nucleotides match TRBD1. Germline V gene lookup returns CDR1 SGHDN and CDR2 FVKESK. The CDR3 length is 13 residues. V gave up 6 bases and J gave up 7 bases; unmatched junction bases: 5. For the CDR3, the DNA is TGTGCCAGCAGACGGGGACAGCTCGGGGAGCTGTTTTTT. It codes for CASRRGQLGELFF.

Only a few counts were recorded for this clonotype. The chain has TRBV5-1 and TRBJ2-2; D gene uncertain. This CDR3 has 16 residues. Deletions cut 1 base from V and 0 bases from J, with 10 bases between. The germline V gene encodes CDR1 SGHRS and CDR2 YFSETQ. The CDR3 sequence is CASSLSQSPNTGELFF. As DNA, the CDR3 is TGCGCCAGCAGCTTGTCGCAGTCGCCGAACACCGGGGAGCTGTTTTTT.

With respect to this clonotype: Germline and junction disagree at one end, which may indicate a read error. V is TRBV7-9 and J is TRBJ2-7; no clear D. Germline values: CDR1 SEHNR, CDR2 FQNEAQ (reference sequence). The CDR3 contains 8 residues. CDR3 region: CASSPGAF. The CDR3 DNA reads TGTGCCAGCAGCCCCGGTGCCTTC.

V usage is TRBV7-6 and J usage is TRBJ1-5; D not resolved. CDR3 length: 13 residues. In germline, CDR1 is SGHVS, CDR2 FNYEAQ. The V gene lost 4 bases and the J gene lost 5 bases, with 9 bases spanning the gap. DNA for the CDR3: TGTGCCAGCAGCTCCGTCGAGGATCAGCCCCAGCATTTT. Amino acids: CASSSVEDQPQHF.

This clonotype was found many times. The chain joins TRBV11-2 to TRBJ1-1; a weak D match, TRBD1 (5 bases). Germline V lookup: CDR1 SGHAT, CDR2 FQNNGV. V lost 2 bases to trimming and J lost 1 base, with 8 bases between them. The CDR3 has 14 amino acids. CDR3 amino acids: CASSLMGGNTEAFF. In DNA form, the CDR3 reads TGTGCCAGCAGCTTAATGGGGGGGAACACTGAAGCTTTCTTT.

This clonotype was counted many times. The rearrangement joins TRBV20-1 to TRBJ1-3, with D unclear. This CDR3 has 15 residues. Trimming took 3 bases from V and 0 from J, leaving 12 bases between them. Germline CDR1 and CDR2: DFQATT and SNEGSKA (reference sequence). The CDR3 sequence is CSASPKRLSGNTIYF. The CDR3 nucleotides read TGCAGTGCTAGCCCCAAACGTCTCTCTGGAAACACCATATATTTT.

V is TRBV10-3 and J is TRBJ2-5, with D perhaps TRBD2 (5 bases). V lost 6 bases and J lost 1, with 12 bases in between. From germline, CDR1 is ENHRY and CDR2 SYGVKD. The CDR3 has 14 amino acids. The CDR3 nucleotides are TGTGCCATCAGGGGAGCTTCCCCCCAAGAGACCCAGTACTTC. Translated, it gives CAIRGASPQETQYF.

In this sample, this clonotype turned up once. CDR3 DNA sequence: TGCGCCAGCAGTCCAAGGGTCCGGACACAAGAGACCCAGTACTTC. Encoded protein: CASSPRVRTQETQYF. V is TRBV10-2 and J is TRBJ2-5, with D perhaps matching TRBD1 (5 bases). CDR3 size: 15 residues. V dropped 5 bases and J dropped 2 bases, with 15 bases sitting between them. Germline CDR1 WSHSY, CDR2 SAAADI.

The table lists this clonotype with a few counts. The gene calls are TRBV5-1 and TRBJ2-5; 8 nucleotides line up with TRBD2. Germline V lookup: CDR1 SGHRS, CDR2 YFSETQ. V was clipped by 4 bases and J by 5 bases; unmatched bases: 7. CDR3 size: 14 residues. The CDR3 bases are TGCGCCAGCAGCAACCCGGGAGGGCGGGAGACCCAGTACTTC. This translates into CASSNPGGRETQYF. The full variable domain, with the rest looked up from reference TRBV5-1 and TRBJ2-5, is KAGVTQTPRYLIKTRGQQVTLSCSPISGHRSVSWYQQTPGQGLQFLFEYFSETQRNKGNFPGRFSGRQFSNSRSEMNVSTLELGDSALYLCASSNPGGRETQYFGPGTRLLVL.

The J gene is TRBJ2-7, the V gene TRBV7-9; D possibly uses TRBD1 or TRBD2 (5 bases each). This CDR3 has 14 amino acids. Germline V gene sequence: CDR1 SEHNR, CDR2 FQNEAQ (reference sequence). Trimming shortened V by 5 bases and J by 5 bases, and 16 bases separated the two germline ends. CDR3 sequence: CASSPRDPGDEQYF. For the CDR3, the DNA is TGTGCCAGCAGCCCTCGGGACCCCGGCGACGAGCAGTACTTC. The full variable domain, in which reference TRBV7-9 and TRBJ2-7 provide the parts outside the CDR3, is DTGVSQNPRHKITKRGQNVTFRCDPISEHNRLYWYRQTLGQGPEFLTYFQNEAQLEKSRLLSDRFSAERPKGSFSTLEIQRTEQGDSAMYLCASSPRDPGDEQYFGPGTRLTVT.

Many counts were recorded for this clonotype. The chain couples TRBV7-9 to TRBJ1-2, with D perhaps matching TRBD1 (6 bases). There are 13 residues in the CDR3. The V and J ends lost 5 bases and 4 bases respectively, with 11 bases between them. Germline V gene data show CDR1 as SEHNR and CDR2 as FQNEAQ (reference sequence). In nucleotides, the CDR3 is TGTGCCAGCAGCAGATCGGACAGCTATGGCTACACCTTC. Protein product: CASSRSDSYGYTF.